The 22 T cell receptor beta chains listed next were all sequenced from one sample in a study of Graves' ophthalmopathy and Graves' hyperthyroidism. TCR beta CDR3 amplification used RNA transcripts. The first-round RT-PCR employed HTBI primers together with the Qiagen OneStep RT-PCR kit. A multiplex PCR was then performed as the second round. TCRdb reprocessed the multiplex PCR reads via MiXCR and lists one record per CDR3 protein. This table holds 450,000 or so distinct CDR3 sequences, 13% to 15% found once. Sample: blood. The receptors come from a woman in her twenties or thirties with Graves' ophthalmopathy.

This clonotype has at least ten counts. V and J are TRBV27 and TRBJ2-5; TRBD2 matches at 7 bases. V was pared by 1 base and J by 3 bases, with 2 bases of the junction left unmatched. The germline gives CDR1 MNHEY, CDR2 SMNVEV (reference sequence). The CDR3 has 14 residues. CDR3 amino acids: CASSLYAGEETQYF. CDR3 nucleotides: TGTGCCAGCAGTTTATATGCGGGGGAAGAGACCCAGTACTTC.

This clonotype came up many times. The rearrangement links TRBV3-1 to TRBJ1-1; D ambiguous. CDR3 length: 11 amino acids. From germline, CDR1 is LGHDT and CDR2 YNNKEL (reference sequence). V lost 5 bases, J lost 4 bases, and 5 bases lay in between. CDR3 sequence reads: CASSSATEAFF. CDR3 bases: TGTGCCAGCAGCTCGGCCACTGAAGCTTTCTTT. Based on the CDR3 plus reference TRBV3-1 and TRBJ1-1, the full variable domain is DTAVSQTPKYLVTQMGNDKSIKCEQNLGHDTMYWYKQDSKKFLKIMFSYNNKELIINETVPNRFSPKSPDKAHLNLHINSLELGDSAVYFCASSSATEAFFGQGTRLTVV.

The sample holds many counts of this clonotype. The genes are TRBV20-1 and TRBJ2-7, with TRBD1 identical over 9 bases. This CDR3 region has 14 residues. V dropped 3 bases and J dropped 3; count of bases not matched to a gene: 6. From germline, CDR1 is DFQATT and CDR2 SNEGSKA (reference sequence). The CDR3 DNA sequence: TGCAGTGCTAGCACAGGGGGCGCTGACTACGAGCAGTACTTC. Amino acids: CSASTGGADYEQYF.

The sample holds many counts of this clonotype. The gene calls are TRBV28 and TRBJ1-2; TRBD1 aligns across 10 bases. Germline V gene lookup returns CDR1 MDHEN and CDR2 SYDVKM. Trimming removed 6 bases from V and 5 bases from J; junction bases left unmatched: 6. There are 14 residues in the CDR3. CDR3 DNA sequence: TGTGCCAGCAGGGGGACAGGGGTGGGATATGGCTACACCTTC. Its protein is CASRGTGVGYGYTF.

This clonotype was seen repeatedly, ten times or more. V is TRBV4-1 and J is TRBJ2-5; D possibly corresponds to TRBD2 (6 bases). The germline CDR1 and CDR2 sequences are MGHRA and YSYEKL. This CDR3 region has 18 residues. V gave up 1 base and J gave up 0 bases, with 18 bases separating them. The CDR3: CASSQALGAGLYQETQYF. CDR3 sequence (DNA): TGCGCCAGCAGCCAAGCCTTGGGTGCGGGGTTGTACCAAGAGACCCAGTACTTC.

The chain employs TRBV6-1 and TRBJ1-2, with 7 nucleotides matching TRBD1. This CDR3 has 15 amino acids. The germline V gene encodes CDR1 MNHNS and CDR2 SASEGT. J lost 2 bases, V lost 7 bases, and 10 bases had no gene match. CDR3 DNA sequence: TGTGCCAGCAATCTCCGGGACAGTGCAAACTATGGCTACACCTTC. This gives the protein CASNLRDSANYGYTF.

This chain connects TRBV13 to TRBJ1-1; 8 bases fit TRBD1. The CDR3 sequence is 18 residues long. Germline V gene data show CDR1 as PRHDT and CDR2 as FYEKMQ (reference sequence). The V gene end was trimmed by 2 bases and the J gene end by 3 bases; junction bases not matched to a gene: 14. Here the CDR3 reads CASSLLLSGGRFDTEAFF. DNA for the CDR3: TGTGCCAGCAGCTTACTTTTGTCAGGGGGCCGGTTCGACACTGAAGCTTTCTTT.

The CDR3 is CARQGVDYGYTF. CDR3 bases: TGTGCCAGACAGGGGGTGGACTATGGCTACACCTTC. V and J are TRBV6-1 and TRBJ1-2, with 8 bases fitting TRBD1. This CDR3 contains 12 residues. Germline V gene data show CDR1 as MNHNS and CDR2 as SASEGT. The junction had 3 bases not matched to a gene; V was cut back by 9 bases and J by 3 bases.

This clonotype was observed at least ten times. The chain carries TRBV6-1 and TRBJ1-6; the match to TRBD1 covers 7 bases. With V trimmed by 5 bases and J by 10 bases, 11 bases remained unmatched. The CDR3 sequence is 15 residues long. Germline V gene sequence: CDR1 MNHNS, CDR2 SASEGT. The CDR3 nucleotides read TGTGCCAGCAGTCCCTATCCCGGGACAGACTCACCCCTCCACTTT. Its protein is CASSPYPGTDSPLHF.

This clonotype has ten or more counts. The V call is TRBV12-3 or TRBV12-4, the J call TRBJ2-7; no clear D gene. The V end was cut by 7 bases, the J end by 4 bases, with 11 bases between. This CDR3 has 12 amino acids. This chain's CDR3 is CASTTSLYEQYF. The CDR3 DNA is TGTGCCAGCACCACCTCCTTGTACGAGCAGTACTTC.

There are many counts of this clonotype. V gene TRBV6-4 combines with J gene TRBJ1-4; maybe TRBD1 (5 bases). The V and J ends lost 11 bases and 8 bases respectively, with 12 bases between them. Germline V CDR1 and CDR2: MRHNA, SNTAGT. The CDR3 has 11 residues. CDR3 amino acids: CAAGGGEKLFF. The CDR3 DNA follows: TGTGCCGCGGGGGGTGGCGAAAAACTGTTTTTT.

This clonotype has ten or more counts. The rearrangement uses TRBV6-5 and TRBJ1-5; D gene uncertain. This CDR3 region has 16 residues. The germline gives CDR1 MNHEY, CDR2 SVGAGI. Trimming stripped 2 bases from V and 2 bases from J, with 13 bases between. The DNA for the CDR3 is TGTGCCAGCAGTTACCCGACCCTGGGTGGCAATCAGCCCCAGCATTTT. Translated: CASSYPTLGGNQPQHF.

The chain uses TRBV7-2 and TRBJ2-5; 7 bases are shared with TRBD1. CDR3 length: 16 residues. With 5 bases clipped from V and 4 bases from J, the junction kept 13 bases outside the gene matches. Germline V lookup: CDR1 SGHTA, CDR2 FQGNSA. For the CDR3, the DNA is TGTGCCAGCAGCCGAATGAGGGGGCAAGCCGGAGAGACCCAGTACTTC. Translation: CASSRMRGQAGETQYF.

The genes are TRBV3-1 and TRBJ2-7; D might be TRBD2 (7 bases). Trimming cost V 4 bases and J 6 bases, with 19 bases left between them. CDR1 LGHDT and CDR2 YNNKEL come from the germline V gene (reference sequence). This CDR3 is 15 amino acids long. CDR3: CASSRLREGDGEQYF. In DNA form, the CDR3 reads TGTGCCAGCAGCCGGCTAAGGGAGGGGGACGGCGAGCAGTACTTC.

A remark on this clonotype: Relative to the germline gene, one junction end is altered; a read error may explain this. The chain is built from TRBV12-3 or TRBV12-4 and TRBJ1-2; the D gene is possibly TRBD1 (5 bases). This CDR3 contains 14 residues. The CDR3 region has the DNA TGTGCCAGCAGTTTTCGGGGCAGGGTGAATGGTTACACCTTC. It encodes CASSFRGRVNGYTF.

In this sample, this clonotype turned up many times. The J gene is TRBJ2-7, the V gene TRBV12-3 or TRBV12-4; 7 bases fit TRBD2. V was pared by 5 bases and J by 7 bases, with 5 bases of the junction left unmatched. The CDR3 consists of 12 residues. This CDR3 is CASSSGVGEQYF. The CDR3 DNA reads TGTGCCAGCAGTAGCGGGGTCGGGGAGCAGTACTTC.

This clonotype has a handful of counts. This sequence joins TRBV5-1 and TRBJ1-5; D is possibly TRBD1 (6 bases). CDR1 SGHRS and CDR2 YFSETQ come from the germline V gene. CDR3 size: 15 residues. Trimming removed 0 bases at V and 6 bases at J, with 13 bases between. The CDR3 DNA reads TGCGCCAGCAGCTTGGAGCCAGGGGCGGGTCAGCCCCAGCATTTT. It yields the protein CASSLEPGAGQPQHF.

This clonotype was counted at least ten times. The chain links TRBV6-2 or TRBV6-3 to TRBJ2-7; 10 nucleotides align to TRBD1. This CDR3 is built from 16 residues. The junction had 7 bases not matched to a gene; V was cut back by 0 bases and J by 5 bases. Germline assignment: CDR1 MNHEY and CDR2 SVGEGT. CDR3 nucleotides: TGTGCCAGCAGTTACTCGCCAAAGGACAGGGGGAACGAGCAGTACTTC. This sequence encodes CASSYSPKDRGNEQYF.

This clonotype came up many times. V usage is TRBV15 and J usage is TRBJ2-5; 9 bases are a match to TRBD1. Per the germline V gene, CDR1 is LNHNV and CDR2 is YYDKDF (reference sequence). This CDR3 has 16 residues. The ends lost 2 bases at V and 5 bases at J; junction bases unmatched: 9. The CDR3 bases are TGTGCCACCAGCAGACCCGGGACAGGGCAGCGGGAGACCCAGTACTTC. It encodes CATSRPGTGQRETQYF.

This rearrangement joins TRBV30 to TRBJ2-7; no definite D call. The length of the CDR3 is 13 residues. CDR1 and CDR2 (germline): GTSNPN, SVGIG (reference sequence). V dropped 2 bases and J dropped 5 bases, with 13 bases sitting between them. The CDR3 is CAWSPPEDHEQYF. DNA for the CDR3: TGTGCCTGGAGTCCTCCCGAAGACCACGAGCAGTACTTC.

This clonotype appeared many times. This chain uses TRBV30 with TRBJ1-6; 8 nucleotides match TRBD1. The CDR3 extends over 14 amino acids. Germline lookup yields CDR1 GTSNPN and CDR2 SVGIG (reference sequence). V dropped 3 bases and J dropped 9; count of bases not matched to a gene: 7. CDR3 bases: TGTGCCTGGAGGTTCGGACAGGGAGGTTCACCCCTCCACTTT. As protein: CAWRFGQGGSPLHF.

The chain joins TRBV4-2 to TRBJ2-7; D possibly corresponds to TRBD2 (5 bases). The CDR3 is 15 residues long. Trimming shortened V by 5 bases and J by 0 bases, and 14 bases separated the two germline ends. Germline V gene sequence: CDR1 LGHNA, CDR2 YNFKEQ. CDR3 loop: CASSALPGSSYEQYF. The DNA for the CDR3 is TGTGCCAGCAGCGCCCTTCCGGGATCCTCCTACGAGCAGTACTTC.